This is a list of T cell receptor beta chains from one sample in a study of radiotherapy plus CTLA-4 blockade in lung cancer. Profiled with immunoSEQ multiplex PCR; TCRdb holds only in-frame clones, not every one. The repertoire consists of fewer than 100,000 clones, with around four fifths occurring once and the leading ten covering 0.75% to 0.95%. The sample was peripheral blood, taken from a patient treated with radiotherapy plus ipilimumab. Receptor source: a human donor with non-small cell lung cancer who had stable disease on radiotherapy plus ipilimumab. CDR3s include the opening cysteine and the closing phenylalanine or tryptophan. D genes are given only for firm matches. Size is stated for part of the rows, as once, few or many counts, or as a class when the clone is expanded.

D gene	V gene	clone size	J gene	CDR3 protein	CDR3 DNA
.	TRBV5-8	.	TRBJ1-5	CASSFRGFGQPQHF	TGTGCCAGCAGCTTTAGGGGATTCGGTCAGCCCCAGCATTTT
TRBD1	TRBV9	.	TRBJ1-1	CASSLTGKQAFF	TGTGCCAGCAGCTTGACAGGGAAGCAAGCTTTCTTT
TRBD1	TRBV7-9	.	TRBJ1-6	CASSPSRGQVNSPLHF	TGTGCCAGCAGCCCATCTAGGGGACAGGTTAATTCACCCCTCCACTTT
.	TRBV10-1	.	TRBJ2-1	CASSEGGPYNEQFF	TGCGCCAGCAGTGAGGGGGGCCCCTACAATGAGCAGTTCTTC
.	TRBV29-1	.	TRBJ1-2	CSGGKDGVGYGYTF	TGCAGCGGGGGGAAGGACGGAGTAGGCTATGGCTACACCTTC
.	TRBV6-5	.	TRBJ1-4	CASSYSGAREKLFF	TGTGCCAGCAGTTACTCGGGGGCTCGGGAAAAACTGTTTTTT
TRBD1	TRBV7-9	.	TRBJ2-2	CASIIRDRKNTGELFF	TGTGCCAGCATCATAAGGGACAGAAAGAACACCGGGGAGCTGTTTTTT
.	TRBV5-1	.	TRBJ2-3	CASSIRQRQYF	TGCGCCAGCAGCATCAGACAGCGCCAGTATTTT
.	TRBV27	.	TRBJ1-1	CASSLSSTALLLNTEAFF	TGTGCCAGCAGTTTATCCTCCACAGCTCTCCTACTGAACACTGAAGCTTTCTTT
.	TRBV28	.	TRBJ2-3	CASSSPPRGGTDTQYF	TGTGCCAGCAGTTCCCCGCCCCGCGGGGGCACAGATACGCAGTATTTT
TRBD1	TRBV5-6	few	TRBJ2-3	CASSLGTGTDTQYF	TGTGCCAGCAGCCTAGGGACAGGCACAGATACGCAGTATTTT
.	TRBV29-1	.	TRBJ1-1	CSVEVLTGKAFF	TGCAGCGTTGAAGTTTTGACGGGGAAAGCTTTCTTT
.	TRBV5-4	.	TRBJ2-1	CASRGAVGEQFF	TGTGCCAGCAGGGGGGCGGTTGGTGAGCAGTTCTTC
.	TRBV19	few	TRBJ1-2	CASSIEGTVGGYTF	TGTGCCAGTAGTATAGAAGGGACCGTAGGTGGCTACACCTTC
.	TRBV19	few	TRBJ2-3	CASSFRGQPTDTQYF	TGTGCCAGTAGTTTTCGAGGACAACCCACAGATACGCAGTATTTT
.	TRBV29-1	.	TRBJ2-5	CSVDMRRTQETQYF	TGCAGCGTTGATATGAGACGGACCCAAGAGACCCAGTACTTC
.	TRBV29-1	.	TRBJ2-1	CSVSSQSSYNEQFF	TGCAGCGTCTCTAGCCAAAGCTCCTACAATGAGCAGTTCTTC
TRBD2	TRBV28	.	TRBJ2-1	CASSFAGTSVHEQFF	TGTGCCAGCAGTTTCGCCGGGACTAGCGTCCATGAGCAGTTCTTC
.	TRBV6-5	.	TRBJ1-1	CASGYQRNTEAFF	TGTGCCAGCGGCTATCAGCGGAACACTGAAGCTTTCTTT
TRBD2	TRBV29-1	.	TRBJ2-3	CSVVGLAGGTDTQYF	TGCAGCGTGGTGGGACTAGCAGGAGGTACAGATACGCAGTATTTT
.	TRBV9	.	TRBJ2-3	CASSHRRGTDTQYF	TGTGCCAGCAGTCATAGGCGGGGCACAGATACGCAGTATTTT
.	TRBV27	.	TRBJ2-1	CASTSLRAGYNEQFF	TGTGCCAGCACATCTCTCCGGGCCGGTTACAATGAGCAGTTCTTC
TRBD1	TRBV30	.	TRBJ2-7	CAWSEAGGSYEQYF	TGTGCCTGGAGTGAGGCAGGGGGCTCCTACGAGCAGTACTTC
.	TRBV5-1	.	TRBJ2-7	CASSLVGSGDYEQYF	TGCGCCAGCAGCTTGGTGGGGTCAGGGGATTACGAGCAGTACTTC